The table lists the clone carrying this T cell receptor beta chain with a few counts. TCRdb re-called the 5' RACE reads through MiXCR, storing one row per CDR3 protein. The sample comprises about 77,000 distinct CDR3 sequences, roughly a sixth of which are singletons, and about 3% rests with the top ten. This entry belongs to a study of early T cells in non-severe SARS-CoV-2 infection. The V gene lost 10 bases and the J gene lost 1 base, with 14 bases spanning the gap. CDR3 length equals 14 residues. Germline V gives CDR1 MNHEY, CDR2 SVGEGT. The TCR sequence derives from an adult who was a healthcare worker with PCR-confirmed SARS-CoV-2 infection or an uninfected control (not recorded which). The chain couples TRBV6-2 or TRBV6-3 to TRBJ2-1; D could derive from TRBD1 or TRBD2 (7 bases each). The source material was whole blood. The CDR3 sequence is CATGGDPSYNEQFF. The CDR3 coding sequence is TGTGCCACAGGGGGGGACCCTTCCTACAATGAGCAGTTCTTC.